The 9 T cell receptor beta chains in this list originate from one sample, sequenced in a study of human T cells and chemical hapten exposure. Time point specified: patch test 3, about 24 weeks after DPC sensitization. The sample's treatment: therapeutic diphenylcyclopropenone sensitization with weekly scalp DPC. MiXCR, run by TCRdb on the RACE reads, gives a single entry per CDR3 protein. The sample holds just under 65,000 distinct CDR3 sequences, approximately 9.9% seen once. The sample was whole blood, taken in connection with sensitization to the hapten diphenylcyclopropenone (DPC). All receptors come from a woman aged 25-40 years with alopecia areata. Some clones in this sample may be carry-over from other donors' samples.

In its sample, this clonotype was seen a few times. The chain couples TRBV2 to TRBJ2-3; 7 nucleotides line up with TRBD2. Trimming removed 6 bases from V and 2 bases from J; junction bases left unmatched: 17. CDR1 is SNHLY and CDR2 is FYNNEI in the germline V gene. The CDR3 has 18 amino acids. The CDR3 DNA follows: TGTGCCAGCAGCCCTAGAGGAGCGGGGAGCACCCACACAGATACGCAGTATTTT. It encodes CASSPRGAGSTHTDTQYF. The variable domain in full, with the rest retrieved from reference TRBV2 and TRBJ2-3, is EPEVTQTPSHQVTQMGQEVILRCVPISNHLYFYWYRQILGQKVEFLVSFYNNEISEKSEIFDDQFSVERPDGSNFTLKIRSTKLEDSAMYFCASSPRGAGSTHTDTQYFGPGTRLTVL.

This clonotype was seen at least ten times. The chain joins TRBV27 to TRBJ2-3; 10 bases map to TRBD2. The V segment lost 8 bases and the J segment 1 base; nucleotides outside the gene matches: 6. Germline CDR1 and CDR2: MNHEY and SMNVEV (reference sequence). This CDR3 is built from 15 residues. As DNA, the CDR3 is TGTGCCAGCCGCTATGGGACTAGCGGCACAGATACGCAGTATTTT. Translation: CASRYGTSGTDTQYF.

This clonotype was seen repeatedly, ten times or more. The CDR3 nucleotides are TGCGCCAGCAGCCAAGATCTGATCGAGGGCAGGGTAATCTCTGGGGCCAACGTCCTGACTTTC. Translated, it gives CASSQDLIEGRVISGANVLTF. V usage is TRBV4-3 and J usage is TRBJ2-6, with D tentatively TRBD1 or TRBD2 (5 bases each). The ends were cut back, 0 bases at V and 0 bases at J, with 21 bases in the middle. Germline values: CDR1 LGHNA, CDR2 YSLEER. The length of the CDR3 is 21 residues.

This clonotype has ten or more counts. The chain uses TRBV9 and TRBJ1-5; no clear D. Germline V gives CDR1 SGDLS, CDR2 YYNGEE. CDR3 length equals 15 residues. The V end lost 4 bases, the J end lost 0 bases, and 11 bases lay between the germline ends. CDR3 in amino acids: CASSSSGDSNQPQHF. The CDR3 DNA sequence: TGTGCCAGCAGCTCAAGTGGGGATAGCAATCAGCCCCAGCATTTT. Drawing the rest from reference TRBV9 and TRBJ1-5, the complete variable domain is DSGVTQTPKHLITATGQRVTLRCSPRSGDLSVYWYQQSLDQGLQFLIQYYNGEERAKGNILERFSAQQFPDLHSELNLSSLELGDSALYFCASSSSGDSNQPQHFGDGTRLSIL.

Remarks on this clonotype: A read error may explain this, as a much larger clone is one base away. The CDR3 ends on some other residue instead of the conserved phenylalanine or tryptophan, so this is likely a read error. As DNA, the CDR3 is TGCGCCAGCAGCCAAGATCGTAAAAGTCAGGAGCAGTACCTC. Amino acids: CASSQDRKSQEQYL. This rearrangement joins TRBV4-1 to TRBJ2-7; D is unclear. Germline V lookup: CDR1 MGHRA, CDR2 YSYEKL. V lost 0 bases, J lost 7 bases, and 13 bases lay in between. The CDR3 totals 14 residues.

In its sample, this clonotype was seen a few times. The CDR3 nucleotides are TGTGCCAGCAGCGTAGAGGCAGAGCACACTGAAGCTTTCTTT. Its translation: CASSVEAEHTEAFF. J is TRBJ1-1 and V is TRBV9, with no clear D. This CDR3 is 14 amino acids long. Trimming took 0 bases from V and 3 from J, leaving 9 bases between them. Germline V gene data show CDR1 as SGDLS and CDR2 as YYNGEE.

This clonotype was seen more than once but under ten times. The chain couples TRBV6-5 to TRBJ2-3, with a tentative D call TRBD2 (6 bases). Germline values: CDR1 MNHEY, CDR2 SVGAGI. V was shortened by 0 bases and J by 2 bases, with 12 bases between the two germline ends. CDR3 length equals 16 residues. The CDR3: CASSYSISGYTDTQYF. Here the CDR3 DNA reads TGTGCCAGCAGTTACTCGATTAGCGGTTACACAGATACGCAGTATTTT.

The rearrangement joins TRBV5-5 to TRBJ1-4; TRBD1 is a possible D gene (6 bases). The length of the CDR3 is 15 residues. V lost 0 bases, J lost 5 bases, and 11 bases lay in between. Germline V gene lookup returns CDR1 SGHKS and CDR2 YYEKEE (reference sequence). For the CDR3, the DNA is TGTGCCAGCAGCTTGGGACCCCAGGGGAATGAAAAACTGTTTTTT. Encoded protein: CASSLGPQGNEKLFF.

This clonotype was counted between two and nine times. CDR3 coding DNA: TGTGCCAGCAGCCTGGGACTAGCGGGGGCTAGCACAGATACGCAGTATTTT. Its protein product is CASSLGLAGASTDTQYF. The chain is built from TRBV11-2 and TRBJ2-3, with 14 bases fitting TRBD2. The CDR3 has 17 residues. V lost 5 bases and J lost 0; bases outside the gene matches: 4. Per germline, CDR1 SGHAT and CDR2 FQNNGV. Complete variable domain (other parts from reference TRBV11-2 and TRBJ2-3): EAGVAQSPRYKIIEKRQSVAFWCNPISGHATLYWYQQILGQGPKLLIQFQNNGVVDDSQLPKDRFSAERLKGVDSTLKIQPAKLEDSAVYLCASSLGLAGASTDTQYFGPGTRLTVL.